The rows below give T cell receptor beta chains drawn from one sample of a study of T-cell reconstitution after alpha-beta-depleted transplantation in children. TCRdb reprocessed the PCR reads with MiXCR, giving one entry per CDR3 protein. The sample includes about 640,000 distinct CDR3 sequences, approximately 17% of them seen just once. The starting material was PBMCs from the stem cell graft donor, obtained from the stem cell graft. The receptors derive from a human donor who donated a stem cell graft to a child with acute myeloid leukemia. The conserved cysteine and the conserved F or W are not part of the CDR3 here. Fields, in order: CDR3 protein, J gene, V gene, D gene. A D gene is named only where the DNA matches it firmly.

cdr3_aa: ASSLRGTGSEAF
j_call: TRBJ1-1
v_call: TRBV13
d_call: TRBD1

cdr3_aa: ASSPHWRSYEQY
j_call: TRBJ2-7
v_call: TRBV7-2
d_call: -

cdr3_aa: ASSLGGVSTDTQY
j_call: TRBJ2-3
v_call: TRBV12-3/TRBV12-4
d_call: -

cdr3_aa: ASSPFEGVGISSEAF
j_call: TRBJ1-1
v_call: TRBV11-1
d_call: -

cdr3_aa: ATRKDRTNYGYT
j_call: TRBJ1-2
v_call: TRBV15
d_call: -

cdr3_aa: SAPVEGVDTQY
j_call: TRBJ2-3
v_call: TRBV20-1
d_call: -

cdr3_aa: SARDNFPTHEQF
j_call: TRBJ2-1
v_call: TRBV20-1
d_call: -

cdr3_aa: SIWDVGNTIY
j_call: TRBJ1-3
v_call: TRBV29-1
d_call: -

cdr3_aa: SADGPYSNQPQH
j_call: TRBJ1-5
v_call: TRBV20-1
d_call: -

cdr3_aa: SGRERGGNIQY
j_call: TRBJ2-4
v_call: TRBV20-1
d_call: TRBD2

cdr3_aa: ASSLVSPGIAGANVLT
j_call: TRBJ2-6
v_call: TRBV5-6
d_call: -

cdr3_aa: ASSPLGQGEETQY
j_call: TRBJ2-5
v_call: TRBV7-9
d_call: TRBD1

cdr3_aa: ATIYRARGTEAF
j_call: TRBJ1-1
v_call: TRBV28
d_call: -

cdr3_aa: ASSLKPNTGDLF
j_call: TRBJ2-2
v_call: TRBV12-3/TRBV12-4
d_call: -